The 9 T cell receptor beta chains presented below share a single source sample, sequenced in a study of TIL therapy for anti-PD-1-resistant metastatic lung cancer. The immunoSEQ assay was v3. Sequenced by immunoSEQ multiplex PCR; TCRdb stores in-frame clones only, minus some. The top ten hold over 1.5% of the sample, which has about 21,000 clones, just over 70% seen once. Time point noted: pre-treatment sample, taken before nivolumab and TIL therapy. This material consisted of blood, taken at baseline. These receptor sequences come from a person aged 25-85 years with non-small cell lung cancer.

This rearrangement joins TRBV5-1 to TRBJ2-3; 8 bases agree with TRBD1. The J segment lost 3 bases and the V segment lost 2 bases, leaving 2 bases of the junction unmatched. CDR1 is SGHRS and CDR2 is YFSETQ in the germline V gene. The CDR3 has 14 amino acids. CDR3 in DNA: TGCGCCAGCAGCTTCGGGGACAGGACAGATACGCAGTATTTT. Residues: CASSFGDRTDTQYF. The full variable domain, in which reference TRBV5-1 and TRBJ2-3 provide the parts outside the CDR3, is KAGVTQTPRYLIKTRGQQVTLSCSPISGHRSVSWYQQTPGQGLQFLFEYFSETQRNKGNFPGRFSGRQFSNSRSEMNVSTLELGDSALYLCASSFGDRTDTQYFGPGTRLTVL.

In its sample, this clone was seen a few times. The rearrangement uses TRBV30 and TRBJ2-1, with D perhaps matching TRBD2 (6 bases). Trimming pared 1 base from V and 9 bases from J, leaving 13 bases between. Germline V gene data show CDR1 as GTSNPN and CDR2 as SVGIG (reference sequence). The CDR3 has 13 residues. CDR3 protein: CAWSAGLEGEQFF. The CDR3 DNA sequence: TGTGCCTGGAGTGCAGGTCTGGAGGGTGAGCAGTTCTTC.

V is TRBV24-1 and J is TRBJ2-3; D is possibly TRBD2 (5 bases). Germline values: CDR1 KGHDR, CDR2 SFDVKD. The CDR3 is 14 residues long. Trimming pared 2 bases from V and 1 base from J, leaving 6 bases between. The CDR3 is CATSDSRGTDTQYF. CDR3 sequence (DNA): TGTGCCACCAGTGATTCGCGGGGCACAGATACGCAGTATTTT.

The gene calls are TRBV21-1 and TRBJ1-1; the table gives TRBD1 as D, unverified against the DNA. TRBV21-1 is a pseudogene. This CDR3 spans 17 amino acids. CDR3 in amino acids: CASSKERVGGLNTEAFF. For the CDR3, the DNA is TGTGCCAGCAGCAAAGAAAGGGTAGGGGGCTTGAACACTGAAGCTTTCTTT.

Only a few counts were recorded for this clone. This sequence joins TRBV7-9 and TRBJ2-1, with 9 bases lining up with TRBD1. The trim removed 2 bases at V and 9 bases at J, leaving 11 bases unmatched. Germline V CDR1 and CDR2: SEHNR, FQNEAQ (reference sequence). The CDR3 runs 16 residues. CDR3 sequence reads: CASSLFHGQGTTEQFF. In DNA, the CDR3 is TGTGCCAGCAGCTTATTTCACGGACAGGGGACGACTGAGCAGTTCTTC.

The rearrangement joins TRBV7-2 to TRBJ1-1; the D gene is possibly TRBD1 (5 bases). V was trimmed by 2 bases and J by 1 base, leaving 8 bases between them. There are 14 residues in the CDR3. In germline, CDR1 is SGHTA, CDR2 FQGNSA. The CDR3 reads CASSLQGENTEAFF. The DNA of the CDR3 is TGTGCCAGCAGCTTACAGGGTGAGAACACTGAAGCTTTCTTT.

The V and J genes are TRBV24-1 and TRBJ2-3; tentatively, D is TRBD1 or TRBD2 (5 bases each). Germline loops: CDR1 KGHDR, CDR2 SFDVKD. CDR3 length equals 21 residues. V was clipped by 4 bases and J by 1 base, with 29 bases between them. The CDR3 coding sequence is TGTGCCACCAGTGACGACGGTTGTAAGTCCCCCGGAGGACACGGCACAGATACGCAGTATTTT. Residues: CATSDDGCKSPGGHGTDTQYF.

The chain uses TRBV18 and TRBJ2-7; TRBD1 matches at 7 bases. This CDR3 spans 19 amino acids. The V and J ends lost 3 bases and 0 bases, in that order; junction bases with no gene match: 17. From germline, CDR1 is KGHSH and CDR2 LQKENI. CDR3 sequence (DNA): TGTGCCAGCTCACCCACGGACACGAGACAGGGTTTGAGCTCCTACGAGCAGTACGTC. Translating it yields CASSPTDTRQGLSSYEQYV.

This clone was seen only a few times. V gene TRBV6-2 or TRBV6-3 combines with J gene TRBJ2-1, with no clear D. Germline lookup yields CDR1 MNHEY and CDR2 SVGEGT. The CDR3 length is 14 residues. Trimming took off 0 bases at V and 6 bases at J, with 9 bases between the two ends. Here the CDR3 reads CASSYSRNLNEQFF. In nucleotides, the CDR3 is TGTGCCAGCAGTTACTCGAGAAATCTCAATGAGCAGTTCTTC.